The clone carrying this TCR beta chain occurred a few times. This record belongs to a study of shared clonotypes between healthy human individuals. Study at large: Samples came from a couple of female and a few male donors aged 18 to 49.

An assay was performed, and its level was deep. The genomic DNA of each subset was split evenly across several immunoSEQ plates. Clones were read by immunoSEQ multiplex PCR, and TCRdb kept only the in-frame ones, dropping some. The sample lists about 490,000 clones, 76% occurring once. This CDR3 region has 14 residues. Germline CDR1 MDHEN, CDR2 SYDVKM. Trimming took 6 bases from V and 4 from J, leaving 12 bases between them. This clonotype was sampled from a woman between 40 and 50 years old in good health. Some clones in this sample may be carry-over from other donors' samples. This chain joins TRBV28 and TRBJ1-4, with D possibly being TRBD1 (5 bases). The sample consisted of PBMCs. CDR3 in DNA: TGTGCCAGCAGACCCGGGACCTTTAATGAAAAACTGTTTTTT. Protein sequence: CASRPGTFNEKLFF.